This T cell receptor (beta chain) was observed in a study of blood T cell repertoires in COVID-19. This clone appeared once. CDR3 size: 17 residues. The germline gives CDR1 SGHAT, CDR2 FQNNGV. With 4 bases clipped from V and 6 bases from J, the junction kept 11 bases outside the gene matches. In the original analysis: Reference gene primer amplification yielded estimated nucleated cell counts. The repertoire was sequenced with immunoSEQ multiplex PCR; TCRdb's copy has only in-frame clones and lacks some. That table is the source of V, J and clone size, and D and trimming were worked out from the DNA. The sample holds about 400,000 clones, 85% to 90% seen once.

Sequenced material: PBMCs or T cells enriched from blood (not recorded which). The sequence was collected from a woman aged 30 to 39 who had recovered from COVID-19. The gene calls are TRBV11-2 and TRBJ2-7; 14 nucleotides line up with TRBD2. CDR3 loop: CASSSVLGLAGVGEQYF. DNA of the CDR3: TGTGCCAGCAGCTCGGTGCTGGGACTAGCGGGAGTGGGCGAGCAGTACTTC.